Presented here are 8 T cell receptor beta chains from one specimen sequenced in a study of T cell responses to AZD1222 COVID-19 vaccine. The protocol was immunoSEQ multiplex PCR, while the TCRdb copy is restricted to in-frame clones and leaves out a portion. The table lists fewer than 110,000 clones, 86% of them singletons. Sequences were derived from peripheral blood, sampled on day 0 of AZD1222 vaccination. The receptors shown here come from an adult in good health.

V and J are TRBV6-5 and TRBJ2-5; D gene uncertain. Germline V gives CDR1 MNHEY, CDR2 SVGAGI. The length of the CDR3 is 15 residues. Trimming took off 5 bases at V and 1 base at J, with 14 bases between the two ends. The CDR3 sequence is CASSNALWGQETQYF. The CDR3 coding sequence is TGTGCCAGCAGTAACGCCTTGTGGGGCCAAGAGACCCAGTACTTC.

The J gene is TRBJ2-2, the V gene TRBV5-8, with D hard to call. The CDR3 totals 15 residues. Germline CDR1 and CDR2: SGHTS and YDEGEE. Trimming removed 1 base from V and 3 bases from J, with 10 bases in between. CDR3 nucleotide sequence: TGTGCCAGCAGCTTGATCCTCGTGGACACCGGGGAGCTGTTTTTT. This encodes CASSLILVDTGELFF. The variable domain in full, with the rest retrieved from reference TRBV5-8 and TRBJ2-2, is EAGVTQSPTHLIKTRGQQATLRCSPISGHTSVYWYQQALGLGLQFLLWYDEGEERNRGNFPPRFSGRQFPNYSSELNVNALELEDSALYLCASSLILVDTGELFFGEGSRLTVL.

In its sample, this clone was seen once. The chain is built from TRBV7-9 and TRBJ2-3; D uncertain. The V gene lost 6 bases and the J gene lost 2 bases, with 15 bases spanning the gap. The length of the CDR3 is 15 residues. CDR1 is SEHNR, CDR2 FQNEAQ, per germline (reference sequence). The CDR3 loop is CASSSSQIPTDTQYF. The CDR3 nucleotides are TGTGCCAGCAGTTCTTCCCAAATTCCCACAGATACGCAGTATTTT.

The chain carries TRBV9 and TRBJ1-2; weak D call: TRBD1 (6 bases). CDR1 and CDR2 from the germline V gene are SGDLS and YYNGEE. Trimming left V 4 bases short and J 0 bases short, with 13 bases between. The CDR3 totals 15 residues. The chain's CDR3 is CASSLGGTTNYGYTF. In DNA form, the CDR3 reads TGTGCCAGCAGCCTAGGGGGGACTACTAACTATGGCTACACCTTC.

V usage is TRBV10-3 and J usage is TRBJ2-2, with TRBD2 matching over 12 bases. In germline, CDR1 is ENHRY, CDR2 SYGVKD. The CDR3 is 18 amino acids. After removal of 5 bases from V and 3 bases from J, the junction contained 10 bases not matched to a gene. This CDR3 reads CAISISGTSGSYTGELFF. CDR3 coding DNA: TGTGCCATCAGTATATCGGGGACTAGCGGGTCCTACACCGGGGAGCTGTTTTTT.

The chain uses TRBV4-1 and TRBJ1-1; TRBD1 aligns across 8 bases. Unmatched junction bases numbered 8, after V lost 1 base and J lost 4 bases. The CDR3 has 16 residues. Germline CDR1 and CDR2: MGHRA and YSYEKL. CDR3 DNA sequence: TGCGCCAGCAGCCAAGGGATAGGACAGGGAGGCACTGAAGCTTTCTTT. This gives the protein CASSQGIGQGGTEAFF.

V gene TRBV9 combines with J gene TRBJ2-1; possibly TRBD1 or TRBD2 for D (5 bases each). The V gene's germline CDR1 is SGDLS and CDR2 YYNGEE. V lost 0 bases and J lost 5, with 9 bases in between. The CDR3 has 14 amino acids. CDR3 region: CASSVGGRDNEQFF. The CDR3 DNA reads TGTGCCAGCAGCGTAGGGGGGAGAGACAATGAGCAGTTCTTC.

This chain uses TRBV4-2 with TRBJ1-3, with D unresolved. The V and J ends lost 0 bases and 0 bases respectively, with 9 bases between them. The CDR3 covers 16 residues. CDR1 and CDR2 (germline): LGHNA, YNFKEQ. As DNA, the CDR3 is TGTGCCAGCAGCCAAGAATGGACGGTCTCTGGAAACACCATATATTTT. Translation gives CASSQEWTVSGNTIYF.